Shown below are 29 T cell receptor beta chains from a single sample sequenced in a study of long-term antiretroviral therapy in people with HIV. Assay version v3.0 of immunoSEQ was used, and it was run at survey level. The repertoire was sequenced with immunoSEQ multiplex PCR; TCRdb's copy has only in-frame clones and lacks some. The sample records fewer than 20,000 clones, about 77% being singletons. Sequences were derived from unsorted PBMCs, sampled at the start of antiretroviral therapy, before treatment. Receptors were obtained from a woman in her thirties or forties with HIV.

The V and J genes are TRBV10-3 and TRBJ2-7; 8 nucleotides agree with TRBD1. The CDR3 runs to 13 residues. Germline lookup yields CDR1 ENHRY and CDR2 SYGVKD. Unmatched junction bases numbered 7, after V lost 8 bases and J lost 4 bases. CDR3 residues: CAIGSGGTYEQYF. Here the CDR3 DNA reads TGTGCCATCGGTTCAGGGGGCACTTACGAGCAGTACTTC.

The rearrangement uses TRBV7-9 and TRBJ2-7, with D perhaps TRBD1 (6 bases). V dropped 10 bases and J dropped 5 bases, with 15 bases sitting between them. Germline V gene sequence: CDR1 SEHNR, CDR2 FQNEAQ (reference sequence). The CDR3 consists of 12 residues. CDR3 in amino acids: CAIRRGLDEQYF. Here the CDR3 DNA reads TGTGCCATCCGCAGGGGCTTGGACGAGCAGTACTTC.

The V call is TRBV2, the J call TRBJ1-5; D unclear. Germline CDR1 SNHLY, CDR2 FYNNEI. CDR3 length: 14 residues. V gave up 2 bases and J gave up 0 bases, with 5 bases separating them. As DNA, the CDR3 is TGTGCCAGCAGTGAAAATCATAGCAATCAGCCCCAGCATTTT. It translates to CASSENHSNQPQHF.

The chain uses TRBV7-9 and TRBJ2-7; TRBD2 matches 15 bases. Per the germline V gene, CDR1 is SEHNR and CDR2 is FQNEAQ (reference sequence). Losses at the gene ends were 1 base for V and 5 bases for J; bases not matched to a gene: 3. CDR3 length equals 16 residues. The CDR3 region has the DNA TGTGCCAGCAGCTTAGGGACTAGCGGGGGGGCGGACGAGCAGTACTTC. Its translation: CASSLGTSGGADEQYF.

The J gene is TRBJ1-2, the V gene TRBV6-5, with TRBD1 identical over 9 bases. J was trimmed by 4 bases and V by 7 bases; bases with no gene match: 10. This CDR3 comprises 15 residues. The germline V gene has CDR1 MNHEY and CDR2 SVGAGI. CDR3 region: CASTTTGTGLYGYTF. DNA for the CDR3: TGTGCCAGCACCACCACTGGGACAGGGCTCTATGGCTACACCTTC.

This chain links TRBV6-6 with TRBJ2-7, with TRBD1 identical over 7 bases. Trimming cost V 2 bases and J 1 base; bases outside gene matches: 5. This CDR3 is 15 amino acids long. The germline CDR1 and CDR2 sequences are MNHNY and SVGAGI (reference sequence). CDR3 DNA sequence: TGTGCCAGCAGTTACCCCGAACAGGGGTCCTACGAGCAGTACTTC. Protein product: CASSYPEQGSYEQYF.

V is TRBV5-1 and J is TRBJ2-2, with unresolved D. The V gene lost 7 bases and the J gene lost 6 bases, with 10 bases spanning the gap. Germline assignment: CDR1 SGHRS and CDR2 YFSETQ. The CDR3 runs to 12 residues. The CDR3 sequence: CASALVAGELFF. In DNA form, the CDR3 reads TGCGCCAGCGCCCTGGTAGCCGGGGAGCTGTTTTTT.

V is TRBV21-1 and J is TRBJ2-5. TRBV21-1 corresponds to a pseudogene. CDR3 size: 18 residues. CDR3 DNA: TGTGCCAGCAGCAACTCACCTAGTTGGGCCCCGTTTGAAGAGACCCAGTACTTC. Amino acid sequence: CASSNSPSWAPFEETQYF.

The V gene is TRBV5-6, the J gene TRBJ2-3, with TRBD2 matching over 9 bases. After removal of 0 bases from V and 6 bases from J, the junction contained 8 bases not matched to a gene. CDR3 length equals 16 residues. Looked up from germline, CDR1 is SGHDT and CDR2 is YYEEEE. CDR3 DNA sequence: TGTGCCAGCAGCTTGGGAGGCGGGGGGGTAGCCGATACGCAGTATTTT. Translated, it gives CASSLGGGGVADTQYF.

In its sample, this clone was seen once. The chain joins TRBV4-1 to TRBJ1-2; D perhaps matches TRBD1 (6 bases). Trimming shortened V by 4 bases and J by 2 bases, and 17 bases separated the two germline ends. CDR3 size: 16 residues. Germline V gene data show CDR1 as MGHRA and CDR2 as YSYEKL. CDR3: CASSPQGRVLNYGYTF. Here the CDR3 DNA reads TGCGCCAGCAGCCCCCAGGGGAGGGTGCTCAACTATGGCTACACCTTC.

The rearrangement uses TRBV6-1 and TRBJ1-5, with D possibly TRBD1 on 5 matching bases. The CDR3 has 14 amino acids. Germline lookup yields CDR1 MNHNS and CDR2 SASEGT. Trimming took off 7 bases at V and 0 bases at J, with 10 bases between the two ends. CDR3 region: CASMRQYSNQPQHF. CDR3 in DNA: TGTGCCAGCATGAGACAGTATAGCAATCAGCCCCAGCATTTT.

This rearrangement joins TRBV19 to TRBJ2-2; TRBD2 matches at 8 bases. V lost 3 bases, J lost 3 bases, and 9 bases stayed unmatched. This CDR3 has 17 residues. The germline V gene has CDR1 LNHDA and CDR2 SQIVND (reference sequence). The CDR3 DNA is TGTGCCAGTAGTATTAATCCAGCGGGGGACTACACCGGGGAGCTGTTTTTT. This codes for CASSINPAGDYTGELFF.

The J gene is TRBJ2-7, the V gene TRBV7-6; 9 bases fit TRBD2. The junction had 12 bases not matched to a gene; V was cut back by 7 bases and J by 2 bases. There are 16 residues in the CDR3. The germline gives CDR1 SGHVS, CDR2 FNYEAQ. The CDR3 DNA is TGTGCCAGCACCCCTGGGGAGGCGGGGGGGACCTACGAGCAGTACTTC. Amino acids: CASTPGEAGGTYEQYF.

The chain combines TRBV27 with TRBJ1-1; TRBD1 agrees at 9 bases. Per the germline V gene, CDR1 is MNHEY and CDR2 is SMNVEV (reference sequence). This CDR3 spans 18 amino acids. V shed 2 bases and J 9 bases; nucleotides not matched to a gene: 19. The CDR3 loop is CASSLAGTGSVRPLKAFF. CDR3 nucleotide sequence: TGTGCCAGCAGTTTAGCCGGGACAGGGTCCGTCCGCCCCTTAAAAGCTTTCTTT.

For the CDR3, the DNA is TGCGCCAGCAGCGGACGGACAGATAACACCGGGGAGCTGTTTTTT. Translated, it gives CASSGRTDNTGELFF. The rearrangement uses TRBV5-1 and TRBJ2-2; D possibly corresponds to TRBD1 (6 bases). This CDR3 is 15 amino acids long. Trimming left V 4 bases short and J 2 bases short, with 12 bases between. CDR1 and CDR2 from the germline V gene are SGHRS and YFSETQ.

The chain has TRBV6-1 and TRBJ2-4; 10 bases match TRBD1. Trimming removed 2 bases from V and 15 bases from J; junction bases left unmatched: 7. The CDR3 spans 13 residues. Per the germline V gene, CDR1 is MNHNS and CDR2 is SASEGT. In DNA form, the CDR3 reads TGTGCCAGCAGTGAAAGGGGGGACAGGGGACTGTACTTC. It encodes CASSERGDRGLYF.

This chain joins TRBV2 and TRBJ1-2, with TRBD1 as a possible D gene (6 bases). Trimming left V 5 bases short and J 8 bases short, with 18 bases between. The CDR3 length is 14 residues. Germline CDR1 is SNHLY and CDR2 is FYNNEI. The CDR3: CASSPVGGANGYTF. DNA for the CDR3: TGTGCCAGCAGTCCAGTGGGGGGCGCAAACGGCTACACCTTC.

The V gene is TRBV12-2, the J gene TRBJ2-2; the table's D call of TRBD2 was not tested on the DNA. TRBV12-2 constitutes a pseudogene. The CDR3 runs to 19 residues. The CDR3 nucleotides read TGTGCAAGTCGCTTAACCCCCCGCAACGGGGGGGCAGGTACCGGGGAGCTGTTTTTT. It translates to CASRLTPRNGGAGTGELFF.

V usage is TRBV19 and J usage is TRBJ2-4, with 9 bases lining up with TRBD1. The CDR3 has 13 amino acids. J lost 8 bases, V lost 6 bases, and 5 bases had no gene match. Germline V CDR1 and CDR2: LNHDA, SQIVND (reference sequence). CDR3 residues: CASSVDRGDIQYF. Written as DNA, the CDR3 is TGTGCCAGTAGCGTGGACAGGGGAGACATTCAGTACTTC.

The gene calls are TRBV4-2 and TRBJ1-4, with D unresolved. The V gene's germline CDR1 is LGHNA and CDR2 YNFKEQ. V lost 1 base and J 6 bases, leaving 9 bases between the germline ends. The CDR3 spans 14 residues. The CDR3 nucleotides read TGTGCCAGCAGCCAAGGGGAAGTGGATGAAAAACTGTTTTTT. This encodes CASSQGEVDEKLFF.

This sequence joins TRBV21-1 and TRBJ2-7. TRBV21-1 is a pseudogene locus. This CDR3 contains 14 residues. The CDR3 nucleotides read TGTGCCAGCAGCAAAGAATCGCCTCCCACCGAGCAGTACTTC. Amino acid sequence: CASSKESPPTEQYF.

The chain has TRBV6-6 and TRBJ1-5, with D perhaps matching TRBD1 (6 bases). The CDR3 runs to 14 residues. Trimming left V 4 bases short and J 8 bases short, with 15 bases between. Germline V gives CDR1 MNHNY, CDR2 SVGAGI (reference sequence). CDR3 region: CASSSTGMMEPQHF. For the CDR3, the DNA is TGTGCCAGCAGTTCCACAGGGATGATGGAGCCCCAGCATTTT.

The chain uses TRBV28 and TRBJ2-7, with 8 bases fitting TRBD1. This CDR3 is built from 15 residues. Trimming cost V 5 bases and J 4 bases; bases outside gene matches: 10. Germline V CDR1 and CDR2: MDHEN, SYDVKM. CDR3 sequence reads: CASSPPRTGRYEQYF. Here the CDR3 DNA reads TGTGCCAGCAGTCCCCCCCGGACAGGGAGGTACGAGCAGTACTTC.

The V and J genes are TRBV28 and TRBJ1-5; 7 bases line up with TRBD1. The CDR3 has 15 amino acids. In germline, CDR1 is MDHEN, CDR2 SYDVKM. V was clipped by 6 bases and J by 2 bases; unmatched bases: 7. The CDR3, as DNA: TGTGCCAGCAGACCCGGGACAGTGCGCAATCAGCCCCAGCATTTT. Protein product: CASRPGTVRNQPQHF.

The table lists this clone with a few counts. V is TRBV10-1 and J is TRBJ1-6, with D possibly being TRBD1 (6 bases). Germline CDR1 and CDR2: WNHNN and SYGVQD (reference sequence). There are 15 residues in the CDR3. V gave up 7 bases and J gave up 9 bases, with 19 bases separating them. In DNA, the CDR3 is TGCGCCAGCACGATAGGGGGATCCAGGGGTTCACCCCTCCACTTT. It codes for CASTIGGSRGSPLHF.

By share of the sample, this clone is medium-sized. The chain employs TRBV7-9 and TRBJ1-6; 10 positions agree with TRBD1. Germline lookup yields CDR1 SEHNR and CDR2 FQNEAQ (reference sequence). The CDR3 spans 13 residues. V was pared by 11 bases and J by 5 bases, with 3 bases of the junction left unmatched. CDR3 sequence: CAGGQGHNSPLHF. CDR3 sequence (DNA): TGTGCCGGGGGACAGGGGCATAATTCACCCCTCCACTTT. Supplemented by reference TRBV7-9 and TRBJ1-6, the full variable domain reads DTGVSQNPRHKITKRGQNVTFRCDPISEHNRLYWYRQTLGQGPEFLTYFQNEAQLEKSRLLSDRFSAERPKGSFSTLEIQRTEQGDSAMYLCAGGQGHNSPLHFGNGTRLTVT.

The chain combines TRBV6-1 with TRBJ1-4; 8 bases agree with TRBD1. The CDR3 is 15 amino acids. CDR1 and CDR2 from the germline V gene are MNHNS and SASEGT. Trimming at V came to 5 bases and at J to 2 bases, leaving 4 bases not matched to a gene. CDR3 amino acids: CASSRTGTTNEKLFF. The CDR3 DNA reads TGTGCCAGCAGTCGGACAGGGACCACTAATGAAAAACTGTTTTTT.

This clone has a handful of counts. The chain uses TRBV19 and TRBJ2-5, with 7 bases identical to TRBD1. Germline V gene sequence: CDR1 LNHDA, CDR2 SQIVND (reference sequence). The CDR3 contains 14 residues. V dropped 4 bases and J dropped 2; count of bases not matched to a gene: 4. CDR3 sequence: CASSTGQSQETQYF. CDR3 sequence (DNA): TGTGCCAGTAGTACGGGACAGTCTCAAGAGACCCAGTACTTC.

The V gene is TRBV25-1, the J gene TRBJ2-4; 12 bases line up with TRBD1. CDR1 is MGHDK and CDR2 is SYGVNS in the germline V gene. This CDR3 comprises 18 residues. With V trimmed by 5 bases and J by 4 bases, 12 bases remained unmatched. DNA of the CDR3: TGTGCCAGCAGTAGTCCCCGCGGGACAGGGGGCCGGAAAAACATTCAGTACTTC. Amino acids: CASSSPRGTGGRKNIQYF.